This T cell receptor (beta chain) was found in a study of blood T cell repertoires in COVID-19. Measured with immunoSEQ multiplex PCR; TCRdb has only the in-frame clones, and not every one. The table includes over 250,000 clones, around 84% detected once. The participants were between about 18 and 95 years old and came from about two dozen US areas. Donors were grouped by their self-reported clinical history. The CDR3 sequence is 14 residues long. V trimming: 6 bases; J trimming: 10 bases; junction bases outside the gene matches: 9. Germline V gene data show CDR1 as KGHSH and CDR2 as LQKENI. This receptor was identified in a man in his thirties or forties with acute COVID-19. This chain uses TRBV18 with TRBJ2-1, with 10 nucleotides matching TRBD2. What was sequenced was PBMCs or T cells enriched from blood (not recorded which). The CDR3 bases are TGTGCCAGCTCGGCCCAGCGGGAGGGCCGAGAGCAGTTCTTC. As protein: CASSAQREGREQFF.